The sequence of this T cell receptor (beta chain) was determined in a study of type 1 regulatory T cells. Study background: T-allo10 is an in vitro-generated, Tr1-enriched CD4 T cell product specific for alloantigen.

TCRdb redid the calling of the reads with MiXCR, one entry per CDR3 protein. This sample has 60,000 to 80,000 distinct CDR3 sequences, with around 63% found just once. A word on this clonotype: Its target is unknown.

Germline assignment: CDR1 DFQATT and CDR2 SNEGSKA (reference sequence). The germline V and J ends were trimmed by 4 bases and 3 bases, with 21 bases remaining between them. The CDR3 sequence is 16 residues long. The genes are TRBV20-1 and TRBJ1-1; D may be TRBD1 (5 bases). The specimen was cultured T cells, either the whole culture or a sorted T cell fraction (not recorded which). The sample's subset: Tr1-enriched cell product generated in vitro against host alloantigens. The TCR comes from a human donor in good health. In nucleotides, the CDR3 is TGCAGTGCTAAAACTTTTTCCGGGACGGGCTACACTGAAGCTTTCTTT. Its protein is CSAKTFSGTGYTEAFF.